This passage covers 25 T cell receptor beta chains from one sample sequenced in a study of T cells expressing NK-cell markers. TCRdb reprocessed the 5' RACE reads and keeps a single row for each CDR3 protein, giving no DNA. This sample contains 250,000 to 300,000 distinct CDR3 sequences. Material: blood T cells: a sorted CD56 or NKG2C T cell subset, CD4+ or CD8+ T cells, or bulk PBMC T cells (not recorded which). These receptors came from a man between 18 and 35 years old in good health.

V usage is TRBV5-1 and J usage is TRBJ2-2; TCRdb outputs TRBD2, but without DNA this stays unchecked. This CDR3 has 19 residues. Germline-derived CDR1 and CDR2 are SGHRS and YFSETQ. CDR3 residues: CASTFGLLTSGKDTGELFF.

The chain employs TRBV24-1 and TRBJ2-1; TCRdb calls TRBD1, which cannot be checked without DNA. The CDR3 extends over 14 amino acids. The germline V gene has CDR1 KGHDR and CDR2 SFDVKD. The CDR3 region is CATSVPGQRDEQFF.

This chain connects TRBV20-1 to TRBJ2-1; TCRdb's D gene call, TRBD1, goes unchecked for lack of DNA. The CDR3 is made up of 13 amino acids. Germline V gene sequence: CDR1 DFQATT, CDR2 SNEGSKA (reference sequence). The CDR3 reads CSASMVPGVEQFF.

This chain connects TRBV12-3 or TRBV12-4 to TRBJ2-3; no DNA is available, so the TRBD1 call from TCRdb remains unchecked. This CDR3 contains 12 residues. CDR3 residues: CASSRGTDTQYF.

This chain links TRBV20-1 with TRBJ2-1; TCRdb indicates TRBD2, and absent DNA this call remains unverified. The CDR3 totals 13 residues. Germline-derived CDR1 and CDR2 are DFQATT and SNEGSKA (reference sequence). CDR3 region: CSARDRGWNEQFF.

The chain is built from TRBV18 and TRBJ2-1; TCRdb reports TRBD2, a call that lacks DNA to check it against. CDR1 is KGHSH, CDR2 LQKENI, per germline. The CDR3 has 15 amino acids. The CDR3 sequence: CASSPYGGFYNEQFF.

The rearrangement joins TRBV19 to TRBJ1-5. The CDR3 is made up of 14 amino acids. The germline V gene has CDR1 LNHDA and CDR2 SQIVND (reference sequence). This CDR3 reads CASNRASGNQPQHF.

This chain links TRBV29-1 with TRBJ2-1; TCRdb lists TRBD1, though no DNA is available to test this call. Germline loops: CDR1 SQVTM, CDR2 ANQGSEA. The CDR3 covers 13 residues. CDR3: CSAGQGANNEQFF.

The rearrangement joins TRBV4-3 to TRBJ1-1; lacking DNA, the TRBD1 call made by TCRdb goes unchecked. The CDR3 is 14 residues long. Germline lookup yields CDR1 LGHNA and CDR2 YSLEER. The CDR3 sequence: CASSQVGAFTEAFF.

The chain employs TRBV7-6 and TRBJ2-1. There are 11 residues in the CDR3. Germline-derived CDR1 and CDR2 are SGHVS and FNYEAQ. The CDR3 is CASSLATEQFF.

CDR3 sequence: CSAGTGTGQPQHF. The chain links TRBV20-1 to TRBJ1-5; TCRdb proposes TRBD1, but this gene call is untestable without DNA. Per germline, CDR1 DFQATT and CDR2 SNEGSKA (reference sequence). The CDR3 length is 13 residues.

The chain carries TRBV18 and TRBJ2-7; TCRdb reports TRBD2, a call that lacks DNA to check it against. The germline V gene has CDR1 KGHSH and CDR2 LQKENI. CDR3 length: 16 amino acids. The CDR3 region is CASSPPLSGRSREQYF.

J is TRBJ2-1 and V is TRBV14. This CDR3 is built from 13 residues. The germline V gene encodes CDR1 SGHDN and CDR2 FVKESK. CDR3 residues: CASSQGARNEQFF.

The rearrangement joins TRBV5-1 to TRBJ2-1; there is no DNA to check the TCRdb D call of TRBD2. CDR3 length: 19 amino acids. Germline V CDR1 and CDR2: SGHRS, YFSETQ. CDR3 sequence reads: CASSLRGLAGSSSYNEQFF. Full variable domain (outside the CDR3, taken from reference TRBV5-1 and TRBJ2-1): KAGVTQTPRYLIKTRGQQVTLSCSPISGHRSVSWYQQTPGQGLQFLFEYFSETQRNKGNFPGRFSGRQFSNSRSEMNVSTLELGDSALYLCASSLRGLAGSSSYNEQFFGPGTRLTVL.

V and J are TRBV20-1 and TRBJ2-7; TCRdb designates TRBD2, a call that cannot be tested without DNA. Germline V gene sequence: CDR1 DFQATT, CDR2 SNEGSKA (reference sequence). The CDR3 runs to 16 residues. CDR3 in amino acids: CSARDRGTSGIGEQHF.

This rearrangement joins TRBV29-1 to TRBJ2-7; the D call from TCRdb, TRBD2, cannot be confirmed without DNA. CDR1 is SQVTM, CDR2 ANQGSEA, per germline. CDR3 length: 13 amino acids. Here the CDR3 reads CSAEGLFKGEQYF.

This chain links TRBV12-3 or TRBV12-4 with TRBJ1-2. The CDR3 extends over 13 amino acids. The CDR3: CASSLVESYGYTF.

The chain links TRBV24-1 to TRBJ1-5. The length of the CDR3 is 14 residues. CDR1 and CDR2 (germline): KGHDR, SFDVKD. This CDR3 is CATSDSTGRQPQHF.

The chain uses TRBV5-1 and TRBJ2-7; TCRdb returns TRBD2, unconfirmable since there is no DNA. This CDR3 has 15 residues. Germline assignment: CDR1 SGHRS and CDR2 YFSETQ. CDR3 amino acids: CASSLVPGLVNEQYF.

V is TRBV12-3 or TRBV12-4 and J is TRBJ2-7; TCRdb returns TRBD1, unconfirmable since there is no DNA. The CDR3 extends over 16 amino acids. CDR3 amino acids: CASSPLLGQGAYEQYF.

The chain employs TRBV27 and TRBJ2-3; the D call of TRBD1 rests on TCRdb alone, since no DNA is present to check it. The CDR3 is made up of 14 amino acids. Germline CDR1 and CDR2: MNHEY and SMNVEV (reference sequence). The CDR3: CASSHRQVPDTQYF.

The chain combines TRBV7-2 with TRBJ2-7; the TCRdb D gene call, TRBD2, has no DNA to confirm it. Germline V gene sequence: CDR1 SGHTA, CDR2 FQGNSA. The CDR3 covers 15 residues. CDR3 loop: CASSFNGGGVSEQYF.

V usage is TRBV3-1 and J usage is TRBJ2-5; TCRdb gives TRBD1 as the D gene, but with no DNA this cannot be confirmed. The CDR3 loop spans 15 amino acids. In germline, CDR1 is LGHDT, CDR2 YNNKEL (reference sequence). CDR3 loop: CASSHGPGSDETQYF.

The chain employs TRBV5-1 and TRBJ2-5; absent DNA, TCRdb's TRBD1 call cannot be checked. CDR1 SGHRS and CDR2 YFSETQ come from the germline V gene. This CDR3 comprises 16 residues. CDR3 residues: CASSLAGSRWQETQYF.

The V gene is TRBV4-1, the J gene TRBJ2-5; TCRdb calls TRBD2, which cannot be checked without DNA. Germline CDR1 is MGHRA and CDR2 is YSYEKL. CDR3 size: 16 residues. CDR3 region: CASSQEQREDQETQYF.